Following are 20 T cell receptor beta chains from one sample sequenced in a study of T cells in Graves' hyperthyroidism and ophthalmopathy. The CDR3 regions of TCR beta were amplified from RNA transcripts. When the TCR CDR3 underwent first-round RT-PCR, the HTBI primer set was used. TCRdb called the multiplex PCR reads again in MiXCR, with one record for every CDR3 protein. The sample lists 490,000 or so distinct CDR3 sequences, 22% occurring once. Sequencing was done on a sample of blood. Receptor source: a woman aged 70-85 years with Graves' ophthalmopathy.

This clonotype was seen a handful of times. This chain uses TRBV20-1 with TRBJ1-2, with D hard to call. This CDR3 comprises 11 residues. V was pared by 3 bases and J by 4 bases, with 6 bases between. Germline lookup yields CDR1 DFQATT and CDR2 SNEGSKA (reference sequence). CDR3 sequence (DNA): TGCAGTGCTAGGGACCTCTATGGCTACACCTTC. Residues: CSARDLYGYTF.

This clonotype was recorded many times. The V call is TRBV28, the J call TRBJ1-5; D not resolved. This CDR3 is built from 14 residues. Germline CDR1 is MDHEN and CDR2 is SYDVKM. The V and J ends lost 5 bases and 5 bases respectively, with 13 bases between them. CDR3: CASSPNMGYQPQHF. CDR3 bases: TGTGCCAGCAGTCCGAATATGGGGTATCAGCCCCAGCATTTT.

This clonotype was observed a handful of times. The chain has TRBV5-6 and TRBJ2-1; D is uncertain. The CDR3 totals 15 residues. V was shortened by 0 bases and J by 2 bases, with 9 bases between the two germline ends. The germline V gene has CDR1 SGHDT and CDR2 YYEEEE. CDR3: CASSLAAAAYNEQFF. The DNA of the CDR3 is TGTGCCAGCAGCTTGGCGGCAGCCGCCTACAATGAGCAGTTCTTC.

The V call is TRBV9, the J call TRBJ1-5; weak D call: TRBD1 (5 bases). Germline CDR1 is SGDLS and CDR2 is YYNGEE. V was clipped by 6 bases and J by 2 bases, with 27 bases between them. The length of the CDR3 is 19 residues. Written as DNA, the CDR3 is TGTGCCAGCACCCTATTGGACGTCCCGGGACCCGCGGGCAATCAGCCCCAGCATTTT. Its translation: CASTLLDVPGPAGNQPQHF.

The CDR3 spells CAIRSLRGYEQYF. CDR3 coding DNA: TGTGCCATCAGATCTTTAAGAGGTTACGAGCAGTACTTC. The chain carries TRBV10-3 and TRBJ2-7; no clear D gene. CDR1 ENHRY and CDR2 SYGVKD come from the germline V gene. This CDR3 spans 13 amino acids. Trimming stripped 6 bases from V and 4 bases from J, with 13 bases between.

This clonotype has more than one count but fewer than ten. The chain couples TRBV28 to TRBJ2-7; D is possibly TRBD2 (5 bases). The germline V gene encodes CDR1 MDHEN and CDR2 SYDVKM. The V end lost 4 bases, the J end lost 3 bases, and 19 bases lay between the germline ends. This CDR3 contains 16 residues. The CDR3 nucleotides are TGTGCCAGCAGTTCATTGGACGGTTCTGGAGGCTACGAGCAGTACTTC. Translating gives CASSSLDGSGGYEQYF.

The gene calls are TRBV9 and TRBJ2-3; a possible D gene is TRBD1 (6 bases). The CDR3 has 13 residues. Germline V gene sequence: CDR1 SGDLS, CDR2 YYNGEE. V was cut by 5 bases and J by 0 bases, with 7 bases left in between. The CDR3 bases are TGTGCCAGCAGGGGGGCTAGCACAGATACGCAGTATTTT. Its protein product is CASRGASTDTQYF.

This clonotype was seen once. This CDR3 is CSVGPSGANVLTF. DNA for the CDR3: TGCAGCGTTGGGCCCTCTGGGGCCAACGTCCTGACTTTC. The gene calls are TRBV29-1 and TRBJ2-6; no clear D gene. Trimming took off 4 bases at V and 0 bases at J, with 4 bases between the two ends. Germline V gene sequence: CDR1 SQVTM, CDR2 ANQGSEA. The CDR3 contains 13 residues.

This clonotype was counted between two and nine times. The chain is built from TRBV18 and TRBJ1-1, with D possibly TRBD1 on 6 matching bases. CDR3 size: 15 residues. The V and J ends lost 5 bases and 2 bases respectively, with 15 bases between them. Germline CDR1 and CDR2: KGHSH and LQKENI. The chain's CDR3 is CASSIKTGRNTEAFF. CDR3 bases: TGTGCCAGCTCAATAAAGACAGGTAGAAACACTGAAGCTTTCTTT.

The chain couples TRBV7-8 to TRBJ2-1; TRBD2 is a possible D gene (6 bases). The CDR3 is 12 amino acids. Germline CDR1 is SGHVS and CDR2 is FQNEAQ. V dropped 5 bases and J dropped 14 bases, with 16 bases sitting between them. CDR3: CASSRRGGPEFF. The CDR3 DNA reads TGTGCCAGCAGCCGACGCGGAGGGCCGGAGTTCTTC.

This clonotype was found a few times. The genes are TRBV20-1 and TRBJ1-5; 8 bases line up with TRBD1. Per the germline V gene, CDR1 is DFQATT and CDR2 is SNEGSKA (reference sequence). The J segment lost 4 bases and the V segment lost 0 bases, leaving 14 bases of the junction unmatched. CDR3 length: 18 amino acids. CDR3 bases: TGCAGTGCTAGAGATGTTGGACAGGGCCCGGGAGGGAATCAGCCCCAGCATTTT. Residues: CSARDVGQGPGGNQPQHF.

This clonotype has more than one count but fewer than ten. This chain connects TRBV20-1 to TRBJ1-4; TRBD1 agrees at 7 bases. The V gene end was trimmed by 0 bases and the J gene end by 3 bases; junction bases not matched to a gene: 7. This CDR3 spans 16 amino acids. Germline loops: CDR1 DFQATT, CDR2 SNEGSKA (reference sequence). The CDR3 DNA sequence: TGCAGTGCTAGAGATACCCAGGGGGGGGCTAATGAAAAACTGTTTTTT. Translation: CSARDTQGGANEKLFF.

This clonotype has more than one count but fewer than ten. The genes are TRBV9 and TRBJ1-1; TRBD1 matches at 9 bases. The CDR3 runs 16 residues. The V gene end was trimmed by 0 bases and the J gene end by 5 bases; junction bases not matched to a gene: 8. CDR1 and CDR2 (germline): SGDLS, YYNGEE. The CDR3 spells CASSVEGQGRGTEAFF. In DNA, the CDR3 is TGTGCCAGCAGCGTAGAGGGACAGGGACGAGGAACTGAAGCTTTCTTT.

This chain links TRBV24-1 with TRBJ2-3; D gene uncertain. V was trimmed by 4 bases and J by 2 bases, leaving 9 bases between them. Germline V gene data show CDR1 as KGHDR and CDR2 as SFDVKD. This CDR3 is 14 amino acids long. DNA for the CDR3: TGTGCCACCAGTGACCGCGCCACCACAGATACGCAGTATTTT. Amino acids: CATSDRATTDTQYF.

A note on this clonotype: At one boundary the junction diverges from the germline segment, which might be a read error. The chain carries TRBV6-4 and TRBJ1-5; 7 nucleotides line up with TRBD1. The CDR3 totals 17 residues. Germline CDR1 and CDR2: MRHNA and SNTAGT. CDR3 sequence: CASSYPRGTNINQTQHF. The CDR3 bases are TGTGCCAGCAGTTACCCCAGGGGGACAAATATCAATCAGACCCAGCATTTT.

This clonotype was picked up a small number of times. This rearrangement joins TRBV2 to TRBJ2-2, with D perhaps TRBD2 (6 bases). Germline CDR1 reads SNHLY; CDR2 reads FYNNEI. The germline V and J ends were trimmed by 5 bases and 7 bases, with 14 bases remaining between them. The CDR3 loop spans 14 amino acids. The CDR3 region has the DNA TGTGCCAGCAGTAAGGAGGGTTTGGGCGGGGAGCTGTTTTTT. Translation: CASSKEGLGGELFF.

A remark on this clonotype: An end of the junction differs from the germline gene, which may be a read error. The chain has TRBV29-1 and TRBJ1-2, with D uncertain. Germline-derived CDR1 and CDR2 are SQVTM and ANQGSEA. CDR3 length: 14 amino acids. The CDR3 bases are TGCAGCGCTCCCAACTGGGGTCCCGGCTATGACTACACCTTC. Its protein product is CSAPNWGPGYDYTF.

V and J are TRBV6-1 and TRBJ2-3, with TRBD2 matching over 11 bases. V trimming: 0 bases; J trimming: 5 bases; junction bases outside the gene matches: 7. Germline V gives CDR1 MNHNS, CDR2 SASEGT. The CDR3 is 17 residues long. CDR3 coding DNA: TGTGCCAGCAGTGAAGCGCAAGGGGGACTAGCGGTAGATACGCAGTATTTT. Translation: CASSEAQGGLAVDTQYF.

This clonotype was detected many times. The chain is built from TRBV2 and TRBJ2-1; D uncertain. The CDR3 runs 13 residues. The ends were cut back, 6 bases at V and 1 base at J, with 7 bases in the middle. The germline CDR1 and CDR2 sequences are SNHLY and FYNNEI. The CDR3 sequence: CASSSRSYNEQFF. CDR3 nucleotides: TGTGCCAGCAGCTCCCGATCCTACAATGAGCAGTTCTTC.

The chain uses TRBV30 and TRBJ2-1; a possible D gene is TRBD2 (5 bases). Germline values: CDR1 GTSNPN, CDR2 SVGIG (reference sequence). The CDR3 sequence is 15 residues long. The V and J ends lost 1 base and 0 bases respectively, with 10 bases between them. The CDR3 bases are TGTGCCTGGAGTGCCAGCGGACGCTCCTACAATGAGCAGTTCTTC. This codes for CAWSASGRSYNEQFF.